This T cell receptor (beta chain) emerged from a study of cytomegalovirus exposure and HLA in healthy donors. Study summary: The use of the same platform for the approximately 130 validation repertoires and the 550 to 700 first-cohort repertoires was reported by a later analysis. Notes on the study in general: In the approximately 120 validation repertoires, a later analysis found that first-cohort TCR clusters tended to co-occur. In vitro testing confirmed a few CMV-associated chains as specific for CMV antigens. The study designated 150 to 200 TCR beta chains cytomegalovirus-associated.

Points on this clone: Its target is not known.

This table comes from immunoSEQ multiplex PCR, and its TCRdb copy is limited to in-frame clones, with some not included. The profile shows 150,000 to 200,000 clones, around 92% of them singletons. The TCR originated in a young woman in good health and CMV-seropositive. Sequenced: PBMCs.

In DNA, the CDR3 is TGTGCCAGCAGCTTAGGCGGGAACCCCTACGAGCAGTACTTC. Translating it yields CASSLGGNPYEQYF. The genes are TRBV7-9 and TRBJ2-7, with a possible D match to TRBD2 (6 bases). CDR3 length equals 14 residues. Germline V gene lookup returns CDR1 SEHNR and CDR2 FQNEAQ (reference sequence). V shed 1 base and J shed 2 bases, with 9 bases lying between them.